Following are 7 T cell receptor beta chains from one sample sequenced in a study of blood T cell repertoires in COVID-19. TCRdb's copy holds only in-frame clones and misses some; the assay was immunoSEQ multiplex PCR. The profile shows 200,000 to 300,000 clones, 84% of them singletons. The sequenced sample consisted of peripheral blood. These receptors all stem from a middle-aged man with acute or convalescent COVID-19.

This chain links TRBV5-6 with TRBJ1-2; D is uncertain. V shed 2 bases and J shed 7 bases, with 6 bases lying between them. Germline V CDR1 and CDR2: SGHDT, YYEEEE. This CDR3 spans 11 amino acids. For the CDR3, the DNA is TGTGCCAGCAGCTTAGGAGGTGGCTACACCTTC. Translated, it gives CASSLGGGYTF.

This clone was seen just once. The V gene is TRBV7-9, the J gene TRBJ1-4, with 8 positions matching TRBD1. Per the germline V gene, CDR1 is SEHNR and CDR2 is FQNEAQ (reference sequence). This CDR3 is built from 14 residues. With V trimmed by 5 bases and J by 7 bases, 6 bases remained unmatched. CDR3 amino acids: CASSADRAREKLFF. CDR3 DNA sequence: TGTGCCAGCAGCGCGGACAGGGCGCGTGAAAAACTGTTTTTT.

This chain links TRBV6-5 with TRBJ2-7, with a weak D call TRBD1 (6 bases). Germline-derived CDR1 and CDR2 are MNHEY and SVGAGI. CDR3 length equals 14 residues. The V end was cut by 5 bases, the J end by 1 base, with 12 bases between. CDR3 bases: TGTGCCAGCAGTCCTTACCAGGGGTCCTACGAGCAGTACTTC. It encodes CASSPYQGSYEQYF.

V gene TRBV7-3 combines with J gene TRBJ2-1; TRBD1 agrees at 12 bases. There are 16 residues in the CDR3. With V trimmed by 1 base and J by 9 bases, 7 bases remained unmatched. CDR1 is SGHTA, CDR2 FQGTGA, per germline. In DNA, the CDR3 is TGTGCCAGCAGCTTAAGGGGCCGGGACAGGGGGCTTGAGCAGTTCTTC. Protein sequence: CASSLRGRDRGLEQFF.

The chain has TRBV7-8 and TRBJ1-6; D may be TRBD1 (6 bases). The CDR3 extends over 14 amino acids. Germline CDR1 reads SGHVS; CDR2 reads FQNEAQ. V was cut by 4 bases and J by 10 bases, with 14 bases left in between. The CDR3 sequence: CASSSTGPGSPLHF. CDR3 sequence (DNA): TGTGCCAGCAGCTCCACAGGGCCCGGATCACCCCTCCACTTT.

The chain links TRBV11-2 to TRBJ2-7, with D possibly TRBD2 on 6 matching bases. V lost 3 bases and J 1 base, leaving 22 bases between the germline ends. The germline V gene encodes CDR1 SGHAT and CDR2 FQNNGV. This CDR3 region has 18 residues. CDR3 sequence: CASSFPPQPSENSYEQYF. DNA for the CDR3: TGTGCCAGCAGCTTCCCCCCTCAACCTAGCGAGAATTCCTACGAGCAGTACTTC.

CDR3 protein: CAISEHRGQNWVYGYTF. Here the CDR3 DNA reads TGTGCCATCAGTGAGCACAGGGGGCAAAACTGGGTCTATGGCTACACCTTC. V and J are TRBV10-3 and TRBJ1-2; 9 nucleotides match TRBD1. Trimming removed 2 bases from V and 4 bases from J; junction bases left unmatched: 11. CDR3 size: 17 residues. CDR1 is ENHRY and CDR2 is SYGVKD in the germline V gene.